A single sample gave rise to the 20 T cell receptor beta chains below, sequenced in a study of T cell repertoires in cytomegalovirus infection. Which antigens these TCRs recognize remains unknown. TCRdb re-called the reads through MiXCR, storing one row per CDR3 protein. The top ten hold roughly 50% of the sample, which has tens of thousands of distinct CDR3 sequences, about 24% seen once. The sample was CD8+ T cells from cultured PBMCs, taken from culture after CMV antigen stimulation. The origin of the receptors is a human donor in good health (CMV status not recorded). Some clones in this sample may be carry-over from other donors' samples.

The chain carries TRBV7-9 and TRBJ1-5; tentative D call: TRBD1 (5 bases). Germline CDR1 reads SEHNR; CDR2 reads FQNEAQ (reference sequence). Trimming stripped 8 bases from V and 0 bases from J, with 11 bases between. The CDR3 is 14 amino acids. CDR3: CASQGPYSNQPQHF. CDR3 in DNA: TGTGCCAGCCAGGGACCCTATAGCAATCAGCCCCAGCATTTT.

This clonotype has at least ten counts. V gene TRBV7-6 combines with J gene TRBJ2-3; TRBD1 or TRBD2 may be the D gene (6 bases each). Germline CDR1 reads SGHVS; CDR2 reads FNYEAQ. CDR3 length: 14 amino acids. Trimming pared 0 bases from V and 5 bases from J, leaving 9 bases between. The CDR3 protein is CASSLAGGEDTQYF. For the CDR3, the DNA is TGTGCCAGCAGCTTAGCGGGGGGCGAAGATACGCAGTATTTT.

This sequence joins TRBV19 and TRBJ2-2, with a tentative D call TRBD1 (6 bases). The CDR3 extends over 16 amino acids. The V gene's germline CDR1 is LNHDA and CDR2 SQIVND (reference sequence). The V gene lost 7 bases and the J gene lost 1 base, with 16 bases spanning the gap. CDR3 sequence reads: CASTGVWTENTGELFF. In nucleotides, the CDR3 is TGTGCCAGTACAGGGGTGTGGACAGAGAACACCGGGGAGCTGTTTTTT.

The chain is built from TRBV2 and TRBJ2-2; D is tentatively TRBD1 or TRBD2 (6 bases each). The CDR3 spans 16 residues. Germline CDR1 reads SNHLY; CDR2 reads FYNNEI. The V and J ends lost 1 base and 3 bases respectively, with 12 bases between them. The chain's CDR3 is CASSEEGGEDTGELFF. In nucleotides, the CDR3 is TGTGCCAGCAGTGAAGAGGGGGGCGAGGACACCGGGGAGCTGTTTTTT.

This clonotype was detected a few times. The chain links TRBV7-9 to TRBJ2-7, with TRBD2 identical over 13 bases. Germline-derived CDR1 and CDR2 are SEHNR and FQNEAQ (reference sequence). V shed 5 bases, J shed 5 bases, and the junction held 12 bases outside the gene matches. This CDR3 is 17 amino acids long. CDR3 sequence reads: CASSGEGLAGTTHEQYF. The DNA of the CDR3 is TGTGCCAGCAGCGGTGAGGGACTAGCGGGAACGACCCACGAGCAGTACTTC.

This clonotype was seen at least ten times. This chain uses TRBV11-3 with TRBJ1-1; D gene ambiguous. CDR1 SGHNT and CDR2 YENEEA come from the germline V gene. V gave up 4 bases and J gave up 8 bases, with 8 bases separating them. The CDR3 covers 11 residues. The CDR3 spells CASSSGPEAFF. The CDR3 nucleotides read TGTGCCAGCAGCTCCGGACCCGAAGCTTTCTTT.

The CDR3 protein is CASSQEGTVSYEQYF. Written as DNA, the CDR3 is TGTGCCAGCAGCCAGGAGGGGACGGTCTCCTACGAGCAGTACTTC. The rearrangement uses TRBV4-2 and TRBJ2-7, with D perhaps TRBD2 (6 bases). Trimming cost V 3 bases and J 0 bases, with 12 bases left between them. This CDR3 has 15 residues. CDR1 and CDR2 (germline): LGHNA, YNFKEQ.

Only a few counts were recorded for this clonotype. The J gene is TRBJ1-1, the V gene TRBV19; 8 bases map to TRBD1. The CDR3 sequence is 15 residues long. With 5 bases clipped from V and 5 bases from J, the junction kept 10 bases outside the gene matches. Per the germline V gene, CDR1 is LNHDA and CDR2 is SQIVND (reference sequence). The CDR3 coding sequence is TGTGCCAGTAGTCCACGACAGGGGTTGATGACTGAAGCTTTCTTT. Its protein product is CASSPRQGLMTEAFF.

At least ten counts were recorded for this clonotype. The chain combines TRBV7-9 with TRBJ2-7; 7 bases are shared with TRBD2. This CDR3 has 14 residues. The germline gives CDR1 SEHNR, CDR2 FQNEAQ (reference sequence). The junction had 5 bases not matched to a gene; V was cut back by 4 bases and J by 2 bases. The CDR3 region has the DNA TGTGCCAGCAGCTCAACTAGCGCCGCCTACGAGCAGTACTTC. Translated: CASSSTSAAYEQYF. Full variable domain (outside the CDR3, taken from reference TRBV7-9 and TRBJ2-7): DTGVSQNPRHKITKRGQNVTFRCDPISEHNRLYWYRQTLGQGPEFLTYFQNEAQLEKSRLLSDRFSAERPKGSFSTLEIQRTEQGDSAMYLCASSSTSAAYEQYFGPGTRLTVT.

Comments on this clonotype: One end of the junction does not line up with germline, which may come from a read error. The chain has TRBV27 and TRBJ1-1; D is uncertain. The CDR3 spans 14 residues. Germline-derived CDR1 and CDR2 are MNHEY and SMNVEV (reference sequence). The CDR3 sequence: CANSPRKRDTEAFF. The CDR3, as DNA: TGTGCCAACAGTCCCCGTAAGAGGGACACTGAAGCTTTCTTT.

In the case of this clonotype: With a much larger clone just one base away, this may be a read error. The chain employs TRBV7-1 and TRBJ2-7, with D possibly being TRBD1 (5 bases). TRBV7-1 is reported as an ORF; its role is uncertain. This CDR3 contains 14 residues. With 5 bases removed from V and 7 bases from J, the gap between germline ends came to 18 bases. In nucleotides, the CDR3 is TGTGCCAGCAGCACCCAACAGGCCTATGGGGAGCAGTACTTC. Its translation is CASSTQQAYGEQYF.

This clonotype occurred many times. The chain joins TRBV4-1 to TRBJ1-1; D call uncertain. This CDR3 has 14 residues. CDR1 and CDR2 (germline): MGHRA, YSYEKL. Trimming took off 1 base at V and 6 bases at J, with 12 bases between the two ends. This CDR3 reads CASSQVEEEAEAFF. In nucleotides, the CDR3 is TGCGCCAGCAGCCAAGTCGAGGAAGAGGCTGAAGCTTTCTTT.

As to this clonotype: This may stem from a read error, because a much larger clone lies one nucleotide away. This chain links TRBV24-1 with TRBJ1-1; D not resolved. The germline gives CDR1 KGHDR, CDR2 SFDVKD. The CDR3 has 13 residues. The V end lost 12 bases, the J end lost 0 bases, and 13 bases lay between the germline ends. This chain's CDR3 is CAEKQEMNTEAFF. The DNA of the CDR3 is TGTGCCGAGAAACAAGAGATGAACACTGAAGCTTTCTTT.

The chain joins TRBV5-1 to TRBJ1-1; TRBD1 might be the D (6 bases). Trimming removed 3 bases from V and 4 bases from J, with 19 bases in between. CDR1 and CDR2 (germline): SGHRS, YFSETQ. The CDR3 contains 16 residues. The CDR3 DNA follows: TGCGCCAGCAGCTCGGAAGAGTTACAGGGTAGCACTGAAGCTTTCTTT. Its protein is CASSSEELQGSTEAFF.

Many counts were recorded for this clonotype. As DNA, the CDR3 is TGTGCCAGCAGCCCCCGACAGGGGCTCCACTACGAGCAGTACTTC. It specifies CASSPRQGLHYEQYF. J is TRBJ2-7 and V is TRBV7-6; 8 positions agree with TRBD1. CDR1 is SGHVS, CDR2 FNYEAQ, per germline. With 5 bases clipped from V and 3 bases from J, the junction kept 9 bases outside the gene matches. The CDR3 spans 15 residues.

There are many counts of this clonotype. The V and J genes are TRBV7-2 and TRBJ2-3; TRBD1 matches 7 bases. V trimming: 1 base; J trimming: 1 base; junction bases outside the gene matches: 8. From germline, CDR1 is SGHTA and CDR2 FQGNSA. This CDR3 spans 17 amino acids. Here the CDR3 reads CASSLGIVGGGTDTQYF. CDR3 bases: TGTGCCAGCAGCTTAGGGATCGTAGGGGGCGGCACAGATACGCAGTATTTT.

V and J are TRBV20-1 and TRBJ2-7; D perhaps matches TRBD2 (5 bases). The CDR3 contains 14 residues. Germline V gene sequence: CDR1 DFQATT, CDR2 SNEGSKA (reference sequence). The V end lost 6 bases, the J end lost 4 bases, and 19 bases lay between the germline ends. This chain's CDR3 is CSARFMGDLYEQYF. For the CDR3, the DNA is TGCAGTGCACGTTTTATGGGAGACCTTTACGAGCAGTACTTC.

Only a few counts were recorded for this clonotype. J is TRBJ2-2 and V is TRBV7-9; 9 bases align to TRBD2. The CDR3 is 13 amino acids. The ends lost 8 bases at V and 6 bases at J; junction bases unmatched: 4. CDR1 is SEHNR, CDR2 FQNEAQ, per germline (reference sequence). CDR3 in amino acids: CASPPSGAGELFF. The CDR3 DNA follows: TGTGCCAGCCCCCCTAGCGGGGCCGGGGAGCTGTTTTTT. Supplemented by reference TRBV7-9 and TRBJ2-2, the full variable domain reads DTGVSQNPRHKITKRGQNVTFRCDPISEHNRLYWYRQTLGQGPEFLTYFQNEAQLEKSRLLSDRFSAERPKGSFSTLEIQRTEQGDSAMYLCASPPSGAGELFFGEGSRLTVL.

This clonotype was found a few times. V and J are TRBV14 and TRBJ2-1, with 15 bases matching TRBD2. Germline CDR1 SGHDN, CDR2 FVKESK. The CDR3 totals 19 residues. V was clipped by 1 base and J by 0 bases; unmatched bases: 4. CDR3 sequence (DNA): TGTGCCAGCAGCCAAGGGGGACTAGCGGGAGGCCCCTCCTACAATGAGCAGTTCTTC. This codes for CASSQGGLAGGPSYNEQFF.

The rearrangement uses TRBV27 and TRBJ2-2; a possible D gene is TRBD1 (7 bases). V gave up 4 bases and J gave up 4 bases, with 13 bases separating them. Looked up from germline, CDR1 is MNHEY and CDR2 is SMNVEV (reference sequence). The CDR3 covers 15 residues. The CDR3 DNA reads TGTGCCAGCAGTTGGAGGGGACAGTTCACCGGGGAGCTGTTTTTT. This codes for CASSWRGQFTGELFF.